A single sample gave rise to the 11 T cell receptor beta chains below, sequenced in a study of cytomegalovirus exposure and HLA in healthy donors. The PCR had 60 Vbeta and 13 Jbeta primers. Using immunoSEQ multiplex PCR, the repertoire was profiled, and TCRdb retains in-frame clones only, with some absent. This sample carries tens of thousands of clones, with 3% to 4% going to the ten biggest clones. Sequencing was carried out using PBMCs. The receptors stem from a young man in good health and CMV-seropositive.

The chain combines TRBV5-4 with TRBJ2-4; possible D gene TRBD2, 6 bases. CDR1 is SGHNT and CDR2 is YYREEE in the germline V gene (reference sequence). The CDR3 runs to 12 residues. V was pared by 4 bases and J by 9 bases, with 11 bases between. CDR3 nucleotides: TGTGCCAGCAGCCCCGGGACTGCCATTCAGTACTTC. The encoded protein is CASSPGTAIQYF.

The chain joins TRBV5-4 to TRBJ2-1, with 9 bases identical to TRBD2. This CDR3 region has 15 residues. The V segment lost 0 bases and the J segment 10 bases; nucleotides outside the gene matches: 8. Germline CDR1 SGHNT, CDR2 YYREEE (reference sequence). CDR3 region: CASSLGGGRAGEQFF. In DNA form, the CDR3 reads TGTGCCAGCAGCTTGGGTGGCGGGAGGGCGGGGGAGCAGTTCTTC.

The V and J genes are TRBV9 and TRBJ2-5; D unresolved. The CDR3 runs to 13 residues. Germline CDR1 and CDR2: SGDLS and YYNGEE. Deletions cut 3 bases from V and 5 bases from J, with 11 bases between. The chain's CDR3 is CASSALIPETQYF. The CDR3 DNA sequence: TGTGCCAGCAGCGCTCTTATCCCCGAGACCCAGTACTTC. The full variable domain, with the rest looked up from reference TRBV9 and TRBJ2-5, is DSGVTQTPKHLITATGQRVTLRCSPRSGDLSVYWYQQSLDQGLQFLIQYYNGEERAKGNILERFSAQQFPDLHSELNLSSLELGDSALYFCASSALIPETQYFGPGTRLLVL.

The genes are TRBV5-6 and TRBJ2-2, with TRBD1 as a possible D gene (5 bases). The CDR3 has 12 residues. The V gene lost 3 bases and the J gene lost 6 bases, with 6 bases spanning the gap. The germline CDR1 and CDR2 sequences are SGHDT and YYEEEE. This CDR3 reads CASSWGAGELFF. The CDR3 region has the DNA TGTGCCAGCAGCTGGGGCGCCGGGGAGCTGTTTTTT. Supplemented by reference TRBV5-6 and TRBJ2-2, the full variable domain reads DAGVTQSPTHLIKTRGQQVTLRCSPKSGHDTVSWYQQALGQGPQFIFQYYEEEERQRGNFPDRFSGHQFPNYSSELNVNALLLGDSALYLCASSWGAGELFFGEGSRLTVL.

V and J are TRBV28 and TRBJ2-1, with TRBD1 matching over 7 bases. Germline values: CDR1 MDHEN, CDR2 SYDVKM. Unmatched junction bases numbered 12, after V lost 5 bases and J lost 5 bases. The CDR3 runs to 16 residues. CDR3 sequence: CASSPLLGTANNEQFF. The CDR3 DNA sequence: TGTGCCAGCAGTCCCCTCCTGGGGACAGCCAACAATGAGCAGTTCTTC.

This chain links TRBV9 with TRBJ2-3, with TRBD1 identical over 7 bases. The CDR3 extends over 16 amino acids. The V gene end was trimmed by 0 bases and the J gene end by 0 bases; junction bases not matched to a gene: 4. Germline CDR1 SGDLS, CDR2 YYNGEE. For the CDR3, the DNA is TGTGCCAGCAGCGTAGCTCCGGGACAGAGCACAGATACGCAGTATTTT. Amino acids: CASSVAPGQSTDTQYF. Combining the CDR3 with reference TRBV9 and TRBJ2-3 gives the whole variable domain DSGVTQTPKHLITATGQRVTLRCSPRSGDLSVYWYQQSLDQGLQFLIQYYNGEERAKGNILERFSAQQFPDLHSELNLSSLELGDSALYFCASSVAPGQSTDTQYFGPGTRLTVL.

The genes are TRBV19 and TRBJ2-3; 7 bases align to TRBD1. The CDR3 extends over 13 amino acids. V lost 9 bases, J lost 0 bases, and 3 bases stayed unmatched. CDR1 LNHDA and CDR2 SQIVND come from the germline V gene (reference sequence). CDR3 sequence (DNA): TGTGCCAGCCGGGACAGAAGCACAGATACGCAGTATTTT. Translating gives CASRDRSTDTQYF. The variable domain in full, completed from reference TRBV19 and TRBJ2-3, reads DGGITQSPKYLFRKEGQNVTLSCEQNLNHDAMYWYRQDPGQGLRLIYYSQIVNDFQKGDIAEGYSVSREKKESFPLTVTSAQKNPTAFYLCASRDRSTDTQYFGPGTRLTVL.

The chain couples TRBV6-6 to TRBJ1-2; TRBD1 is a possible D gene (6 bases). The CDR3 contains 13 residues. The germline V and J ends were trimmed by 10 bases and 4 bases, with 16 bases remaining between them. Germline values: CDR1 MNHNY, CDR2 SVGAGI (reference sequence). The CDR3 DNA follows: TGTGCCACCAGACAGGAATTTATCTATGGCTACACCTTC. Encoded protein: CATRQEFIYGYTF.

The chain combines TRBV6-1 with TRBJ1-5; 9 bases map to TRBD1. This CDR3 has 15 amino acids. Germline trimming cut 4 bases from V and 5 bases from J; bases unmatched to any gene: 6. The germline V gene has CDR1 MNHNS and CDR2 SASEGT. The DNA for the CDR3 is TGTGCCAGCAGTGCGTCGGACAGGGGATATCAGCCCCAGCATTTT. This translates into CASSASDRGYQPQHF.

The chain is built from TRBV11-3 and TRBJ1-2; 9 bases line up with TRBD1. The germline V gene has CDR1 SGHNT and CDR2 YENEEA. CDR3 length equals 14 residues. Trimming removed 3 bases from V and 6 bases from J; junction bases left unmatched: 5. The CDR3 here is CASSFRDRVDGYTF. In DNA, the CDR3 is TGTGCCAGCAGCTTTCGGGACAGGGTGGATGGCTACACCTTC.

The J gene is TRBJ1-5, the V gene TRBV28, with 9 bases aligning to TRBD1. The germline V gene has CDR1 MDHEN and CDR2 SYDVKM. Unmatched junction bases numbered 10, after V lost 2 bases and J lost 5 bases. CDR3 length: 17 amino acids. The DNA for the CDR3 is TGTGCCAGCAGTTTAGCCACGGGACAGGGTTTACATCAGCCCCAGCATTTT. Protein: CASSLATGQGLHQPQHF.